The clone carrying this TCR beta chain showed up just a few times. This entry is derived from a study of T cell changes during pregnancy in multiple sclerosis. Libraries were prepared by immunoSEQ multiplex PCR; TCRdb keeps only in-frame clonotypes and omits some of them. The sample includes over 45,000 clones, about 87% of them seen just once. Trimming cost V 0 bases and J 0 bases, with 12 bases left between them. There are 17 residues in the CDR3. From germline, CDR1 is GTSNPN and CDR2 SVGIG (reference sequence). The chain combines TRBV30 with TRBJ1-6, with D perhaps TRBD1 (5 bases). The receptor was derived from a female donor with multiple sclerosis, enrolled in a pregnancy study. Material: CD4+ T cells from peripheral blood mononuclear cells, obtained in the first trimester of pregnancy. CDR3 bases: TGTGCCTGGAGTGTAGGGGCCGGTAGCTCCTATAATTCACCCCTCCACTTT. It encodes CAWSVGAGSSYNSPLHF.